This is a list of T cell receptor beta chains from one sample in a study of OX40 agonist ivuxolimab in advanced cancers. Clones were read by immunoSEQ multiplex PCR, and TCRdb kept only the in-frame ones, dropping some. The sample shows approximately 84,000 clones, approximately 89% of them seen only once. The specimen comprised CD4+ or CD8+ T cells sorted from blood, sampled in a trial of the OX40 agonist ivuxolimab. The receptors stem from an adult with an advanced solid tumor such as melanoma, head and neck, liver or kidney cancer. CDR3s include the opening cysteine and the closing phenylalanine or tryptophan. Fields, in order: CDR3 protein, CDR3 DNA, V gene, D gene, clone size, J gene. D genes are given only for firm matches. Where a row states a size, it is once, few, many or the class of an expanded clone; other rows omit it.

CASSPSGTLLGSTEAFF | TGTGCCAGCAGCCCCTCCGGGACCCTCCTCGGGAGCACTGAAGCTTTCTTT | TRBV7-3 | NA | NA | TRBJ1-1
CATSRGPNTEAFF | TGTGCCACCAGCAGAGGACCGAACACTGAAGCTTTCTTT | TRBV15 | NA | once | TRBJ1-1
CASRDRGRTEAFF | TGTGCCAGCAGAGACAGGGGGCGTACTGAAGCTTTCTTT | TRBV28 | TRBD1 | NA | TRBJ1-1
CASFSSLGTGGSGYTF | TGTGCCAGTTTCTCGTCCCTGGGGACAGGGGGCTCAGGCTACACCTTC | TRBV19 | TRBD1 | NA | TRBJ1-2
CASSTRGRRGYTF | TGTGCCAGTAGTACCCGGGGTCGACGCGGCTACACCTTC | TRBV19 | NA | NA | TRBJ1-2
CASSEGAGTVRDEQYF | TGCGCCAGCAGTGAGGGAGCCGGGACAGTGAGGGACGAGCAGTACTTC | TRBV10-1 | TRBD1 | NA | TRBJ2-7
CASSLGAGASYGYTF | TGCGCCAGCAGCTTGGGGGCAGGGGCTTCCTATGGCTACACCTTC | TRBV5-1 | NA | NA | TRBJ1-2
CASSLFGNSYNEQFF | TGTGCCAGCAGCTTGTTCGGGAACTCCTACAATGAGCAGTTCTTC | TRBV5-6 | NA | NA | TRBJ2-1
CASSPGTLSSYEQYF | TGCGCCAGCAGCCCCGGGACACTTTCCTCCTACGAGCAGTACTTC | TRBV5-1 | NA | NA | TRBJ2-7
CASSLGLLSRSTGELFF | TGCGCCAGCAGCTTGGGACTCTTATCTAGGAGCACCGGGGAGCTGTTTTTT | TRBV5-1 | NA | NA | TRBJ2-2
CASSSSSYEQYF | TGTGCCAGCAGCTCGAGCTCCTACGAGCAGTACTTC | TRBV7-2 | NA | once | TRBJ2-7
CAWSASVGELFF | TGTGCCTGGAGTGCATCGGTCGGGGAGCTGTTTTTT | TRBV30 | NA | NA | TRBJ2-2
CAWSVPGGYTF | TGTGCCTGGAGTGTACCGGGGGGCTACACCTTC | TRBV30 | NA | NA | TRBJ1-2
CASSLGTSPEKQYF | TGTGCCAGTAGCCTCGGGACTAGCCCGGAGAAGCAGTACTTC | TRBV19 | TRBD2 | NA | TRBJ2-7
CASSLGQGRHTQYF | TGTGCCAGTAGCCTGGGACAGGGCCGCCATACGCAGTATTTT | TRBV19 | TRBD1 | once | TRBJ2-3
CASGSLQVSGNTIYF | TGTGCCAGTGGATCCCTACAGGTCTCTGGAAACACCATATATTTT | TRBV19 | NA | once | TRBJ1-3
CAWRGAQGYGYTF | TGTGCCTGGAGAGGGGCACAGGGCTATGGCTACACCTTC | TRBV30 | NA | NA | TRBJ1-2
CASSLAGAAEQYF | TGCGCCAGCAGCTTGGCCGGAGCCGCCGAGCAGTACTTC | TRBV5-1 | NA | NA | TRBJ2-7
CSAEGVGEQYF | TGCAGTGCTGAGGGAGTAGGCGAGCAGTACTTC | TRBV20-1 | NA | NA | TRBJ2-7
CASTGRLGGNMNTEAFF | TGTGCCAGCACCGGTCGGTTGGGGGGAAATATGAACACTGAAGCTTTCTTT | TRBV2 | NA | once | TRBJ1-1
CASSPGQGLPGANVLTF | TGTGCCAGCAGCCCAGGACAGGGATTGCCTGGGGCCAACGTCCTGACTTTC | TRBV14 | TRBD1 | NA | TRBJ2-6
CASSYSSPPNGNTIYF | TGTGCCAGCAGTTACTCCTCCCCTCCAAACGGAAACACCATATATTTT | TRBV6-6 | NA | once | TRBJ1-3
CASSQVAMNTEAFF | TGTGCCAGCAGCCAGGTAGCCATGAACACTGAAGCTTTCTTT | TRBV4-2 | NA | NA | TRBJ1-1
CASSLGLGGQYF | TGTGCCAGCAGCTTGGGTCTCGGCGGGCAGTACTTC | TRBV11-2 | NA | once | TRBJ2-7
CASSGPGQGYNEQFF | TGTGCCAGCAGTGGGCCGGGACAGGGTTACAATGAGCAGTTCTTC | TRBV2 | TRBD1 | NA | TRBJ2-1
CASSDVPVAGGPGNEQFF | TGTGCCAGCAGTGACGTTCCGGTAGCGGGAGGGCCTGGGAATGAGCAGTTCTTC | TRBV6-4 | TRBD2 | NA | TRBJ2-1
CASSSGTYNEQFF | TGTGCCAGCAGTAGCGGGACCTACAATGAGCAGTTCTTC | TRBV2 | TRBD2 | once | TRBJ2-1
CAWSPSGAVGYTF | TGTGCCTGGAGCCCCTCCGGGGCAGTCGGCTACACCTTC | TRBV30 | NA | NA | TRBJ1-2
CASSLEGGPYEQYF | TGTGCCAGCAGCTTAGAGGGCGGGCCCTACGAGCAGTACTTC | TRBV7-9 | NA | NA | TRBJ2-7
CASSLRDRAHDEQYF | TGTGCCAGCAGTTTACGAGACAGGGCTCACGACGAGCAGTACTTC | TRBV27 | TRBD1 | NA | TRBJ2-7
CASSMTSGNEQYF | TGTGCCAGTAGTATGACTAGCGGCAACGAGCAGTACTTC | TRBV19 | TRBD2 | few | TRBJ2-7
CASSERAGGNEQFF | TGTGCCAGCAGTGAAAGGGCGGGAGGGAATGAGCAGTTCTTC | TRBV2 | TRBD2 | NA | TRBJ2-1
CASSSSNRGFPLHF | TGTGCCAGCAGCTCCAGCAACAGGGGATTCCCCCTCCACTTT | TRBV9 | TRBD1 | NA | TRBJ1-6
CASSLTGPTDTQYF | TGCGCCAGCAGTCTGACAGGGCCCACAGATACGCAGTATTTT | TRBV10-1 | TRBD1 | NA | TRBJ2-3
CSVEVGNTIYF | TGCAGCGTTGAAGTAGGAAACACCATATATTTT | TRBV29-1 | NA | NA | TRBJ1-3
CASSPRQGMNTEAFF | TGCGCCAGCAGCCCCCGACAGGGGATGAACACTGAAGCTTTCTTT | TRBV5-1 | TRBD1 | NA | TRBJ1-1
CASSPMGGTEAFF | TGTGCCAGCTCACCGATGGGGGGCACTGAAGCTTTCTTT | TRBV18 | NA | NA | TRBJ1-1
CASSLRTGQGLYGYTF | TGTGCCAGCAGTTTAAGAACCGGACAGGGCCTCTATGGCTACACCTTC | TRBV6-5 | TRBD1 | NA | TRBJ1-2
CAWNAKVSYEQYF | TGTGCCTGGAACGCCAAGGTCTCCTACGAGCAGTACTTC | TRBV30 | NA | NA | TRBJ2-7
CASSIAPTMSTQYF | TGTGCCAGTAGTATAGCCCCGACGATGAGTACGCAGTATTTT | TRBV19 | NA | few | TRBJ2-3
CASSLVLSGANVLTF | TGCGCCAGCAGCTTGGTTCTCTCTGGGGCCAACGTCCTGACTTTC | TRBV5-1 | NA | NA | TRBJ2-6
CASSLGTGGYEQFF | TGTGCCAGCAGCCTGGGGACTGGTGGGTATGAGCAGTTCTTC | TRBV7-7 | NA | NA | TRBJ2-1
CASSRRDGNQPQHF | TGTGCCAGCTCTCGCCGGGACGGCAATCAGCCCCAGCATTTT | TRBV18 | NA | NA | TRBJ1-5
CASSQGLQGATGNTIYF | TGCGCCAGCAGCCAAGGGCTCCAGGGGGCGACTGGAAACACCATATATTTT | TRBV4-1 | TRBD1 | NA | TRBJ1-3
CASSGSGRGTDTQYF | TGTGCCAGCAGTGGTAGCGGGAGGGGGACAGATACGCAGTATTTT | TRBV28 | TRBD2 | once | TRBJ2-3
CASSSTGLAWNEQFF | TGTGCCAGCAGCTCGACGGGACTAGCGTGGAATGAGCAGTTCTTC | TRBV13 | TRBD2 | NA | TRBJ2-1
CASSPSGAGVGEQYF | TGCGCCAGCAGCCCCTCCGGGGCGGGAGTAGGGGAGCAGTACTTC | TRBV5-1 | TRBD2 | once | TRBJ2-7
CASSLGLAAGETQYF | TGCGCCAGCAGCTTGGGGCTGGCCGCGGGGGAGACCCAGTACTTC | TRBV5-1 | NA | NA | TRBJ2-5